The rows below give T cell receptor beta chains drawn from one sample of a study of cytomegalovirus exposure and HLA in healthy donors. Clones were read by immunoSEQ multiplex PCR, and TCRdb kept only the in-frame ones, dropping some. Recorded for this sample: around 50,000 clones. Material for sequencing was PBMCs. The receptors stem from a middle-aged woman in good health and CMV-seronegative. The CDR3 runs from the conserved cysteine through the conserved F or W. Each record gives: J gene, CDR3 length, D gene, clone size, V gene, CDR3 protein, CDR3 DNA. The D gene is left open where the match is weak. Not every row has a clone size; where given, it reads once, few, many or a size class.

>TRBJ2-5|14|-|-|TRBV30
CAWSSSGPQETQYF
TGTGCCTGGAGTTCAAGCGGGCCTCAAGAGACCCAGTACTTC
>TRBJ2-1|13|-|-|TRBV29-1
CSVEVDSYNEQFF
TGCAGCGTTGAAGTAGACTCCTACAATGAGCAGTTCTTC
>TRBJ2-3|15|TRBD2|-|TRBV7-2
CASSLERGGSDTQYF
TGTGCCAGCAGCTTAGAACGGGGGGGATCAGATACGCAGTATTTT
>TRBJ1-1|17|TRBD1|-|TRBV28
CASRIRDRGSRRTEAFF
TGTGCCAGCAGGATTCGGGACAGGGGCTCCCGGCGGACTGAAGCTTTCTTT
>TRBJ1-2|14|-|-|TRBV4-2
CASSQEREAYGYTF
TGTGCCAGCAGCCAAGAGAGGGAGGCGTATGGCTACACCTTC
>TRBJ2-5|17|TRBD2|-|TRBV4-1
CASSQVSGIGALETQYF
TGCGCCAGCAGCCAAGTGAGCGGGATAGGTGCTCTGGAGACCCAGTACTTC
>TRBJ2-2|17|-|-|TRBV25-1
CASSEAWGRGNTGELFF
TGTGCCAGCAGTGAAGCATGGGGCAGGGGGAACACCGGGGAGCTGTTTTTT
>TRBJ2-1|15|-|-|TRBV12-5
CASGPSPSSYNEQFF
TGTGCTAGTGGCCCATCCCCGAGCTCCTACAATGAGCAGTTCTTC
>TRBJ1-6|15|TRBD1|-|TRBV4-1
CASSRGQGENSPLHF
TGCGCCAGCAGCCGAGGACAGGGGGAAAATTCACCCCTCCACTTT
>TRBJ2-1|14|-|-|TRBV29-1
CSVGAVLSYNEQFF
TGCAGCGTTGGAGCGGTTCTCTCCTACAATGAGCAGTTCTTC
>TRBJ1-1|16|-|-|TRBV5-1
CASSGQTRPMNTEAFF
TGCGCCAGCAGTGGGCAGACGAGACCCATGAACACTGAAGCTTTCTTT
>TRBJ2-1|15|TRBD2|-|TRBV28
CASSLGGGGAHEQFF
TGTGCCAGCAGTTTAGGTGGCGGGGGGGCGCATGAGCAGTTCTTC
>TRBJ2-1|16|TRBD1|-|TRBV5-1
CASSLALGQGYNEQFF
TGCGCCAGCAGCTTGGCCTTAGGACAGGGGTACAATGAGCAGTTCTTC
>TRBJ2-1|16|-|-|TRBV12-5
CASGPRLSVAYNEQFF
TGTGCTAGTGGCCCAAGACTCTCCGTCGCCTACAATGAGCAGTTCTTC
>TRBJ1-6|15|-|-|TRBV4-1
CASSQPQGDNSPLHF
TGCGCCAGCAGCCAGCCACAGGGAGATAATTCACCCCTCCACTTT
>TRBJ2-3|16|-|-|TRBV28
CASSSAGSLSTDTQYF
TGTGCCAGCAGTTCAGCCGGTAGCCTCAGCACAGATACGCAGTATTTT
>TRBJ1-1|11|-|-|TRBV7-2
CASSLGLVAFF
TGTGCCAGCAGCTTAGGTCTCGTAGCTTTCTTT
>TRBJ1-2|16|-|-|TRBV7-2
CASSLDGRGTPYGYTF
TGTGCCAGCAGCTTAGATGGTCGGGGGACCCCCTATGGCTACACCTTC
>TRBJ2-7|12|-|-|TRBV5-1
CASSDQGYEQYF
TGCGCCAGCAGCGACCAGGGCTACGAGCAGTACTTC
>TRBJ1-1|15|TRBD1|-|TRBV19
CASSPSPTGGTEAFF
TGTGCCAGTAGCCCAAGCCCGACAGGGGGGACTGAAGCTTTCTTT
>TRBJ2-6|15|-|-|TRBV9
CASSLRGNGANVLTF
TGTGCCAGCAGCCTTAGAGGGAACGGGGCCAACGTCCTGACTTTC
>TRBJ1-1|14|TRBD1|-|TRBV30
CAGHPLGQGIQAFF
TGTGCCGGCCACCCGTTGGGACAGGGAATTCAAGCTTTCTTT
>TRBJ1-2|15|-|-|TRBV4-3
CASRQTTGGSYGYTF
TGCGCCAGCAGACAAACGACAGGTGGGAGCTATGGCTACACCTTC
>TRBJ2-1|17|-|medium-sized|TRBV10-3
CAISTPYGVSGSNEQFF
TGTGCCATCAGTACCCCCTACGGGGTAAGCGGGTCCAATGAGCAGTTCTTC
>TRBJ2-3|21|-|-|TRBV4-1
CASSQGAVPGRKTPSTDTQYF
TGCGCCAGCAGCCAGGGGGCGGTTCCGGGACGGAAAACTCCTAGCACAGATACGCAGTATTTT
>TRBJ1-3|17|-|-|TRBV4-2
CASSQEGSRDSGNTIYF
TGTGCCAGCAGCCAAGAAGGGTCCAGGGATTCTGGAAACACCATATATTTT
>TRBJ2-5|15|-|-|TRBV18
CASSPIEEGAQTQYF
TGTGCCAGCTCACCAATAGAGGAGGGAGCACAGACCCAGTACTTC
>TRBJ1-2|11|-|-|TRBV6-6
CARSYPEGYTF
TGTGCCAGAAGTTATCCGGAGGGCTACACCTTC
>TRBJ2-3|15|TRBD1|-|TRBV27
CASARDRGGTDTQYF
TGTGCCAGCGCCCGAGACAGGGGGGGCACAGATACGCAGTATTTT
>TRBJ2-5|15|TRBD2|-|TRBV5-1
CASSSGLAFQETQYF
TGCGCCAGCAGCTCGGGACTAGCGTTCCAAGAGACCCAGTACTTC
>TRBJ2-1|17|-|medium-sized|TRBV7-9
CASSLYRALGLVDEQFF
TGTGCCAGCAGCTTATACAGGGCCCTGGGGCTTGTGGATGAGCAGTTCTTC
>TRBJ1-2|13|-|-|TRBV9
CASSRDTNYGYTF
TGTGCCAGCAGCAGGGACACCAACTATGGCTACACCTTC
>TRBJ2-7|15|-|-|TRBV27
CASSLSEGPSYEQYF
TGTGCCAGCAGTTTATCGGAGGGGCCCTCCTACGAGCAGTACTTC
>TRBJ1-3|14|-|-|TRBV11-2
CASSPSTVGNTIYF
TGTGCCAGCAGCCCAAGTACAGTTGGAAACACCATATATTTT
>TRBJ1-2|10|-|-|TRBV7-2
CASSLYGYTF
TGTGCCAGCAGCCTCTATGGCTACACCTTC
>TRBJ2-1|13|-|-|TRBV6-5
CASRASSYNEQFF
TGTGCCAGCAGGGCTAGCTCCTACAATGAGCAGTTCTTC
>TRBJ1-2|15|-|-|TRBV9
CASSVEGAGIGGYTF
TGTGCCAGCAGCGTAGAGGGAGCAGGCATTGGAGGCTACACCTTC
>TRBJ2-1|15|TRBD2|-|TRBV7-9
CASSLVLAEYNEQFF
TGTGCCAGCAGCTTAGTACTAGCGGAGTACAATGAGCAGTTCTTC
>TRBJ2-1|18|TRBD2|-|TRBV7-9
CASSLARLAGGLDNEQFF
TGTGCCAGCAGCTTAGCCCGACTAGCGGGAGGTTTGGACAATGAGCAGTTCTTC
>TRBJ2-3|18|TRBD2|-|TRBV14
CASSPYYSSGVSTDTQYF
TGTGCCAGCAGCCCCTACTACTCTAGCGGTGTTAGCACAGATACGCAGTATTTT
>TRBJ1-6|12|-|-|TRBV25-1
CASSVQGSPLHF
TGTGCCAGCAGTGTTCAGGGTTCACCCCTCCACTTT
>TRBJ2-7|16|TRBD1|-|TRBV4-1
CASSQDQDRGEYEQYF
TGCGCCAGCAGCCAAGATCAGGACAGGGGGGAGTACGAGCAGTACTTC
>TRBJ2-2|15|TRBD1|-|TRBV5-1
CASSYGTVNTGELFF
TGCGCCAGCAGCTATGGGACAGTGAACACCGGGGAGCTGTTTTTT
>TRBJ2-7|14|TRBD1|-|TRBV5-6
CASSRDRISYEQYF
TGTGCCAGCAGCCGGGACAGAATATCCTACGAGCAGTACTTC
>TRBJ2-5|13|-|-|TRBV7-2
CASSPRQEETQYF
TGTGCCAGCAGCCCCAGACAGGAAGAGACCCAGTACTTC
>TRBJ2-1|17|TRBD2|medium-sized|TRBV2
CASSESQLAGGPNEQFF
TGTGCCAGCAGTGAATCCCAACTAGCGGGAGGGCCCAATGAGCAGTTCTTC
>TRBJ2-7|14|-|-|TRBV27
CASSLKDSSYEQYF
TGTGCCAGCAGTTTAAAAGACAGCTCCTACGAGCAGTACTTC
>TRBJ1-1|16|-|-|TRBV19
CASSYGQPSIGPEAFF
TGTGCCAGTAGTTATGGACAGCCATCCATCGGGCCTGAAGCTTTCTTT
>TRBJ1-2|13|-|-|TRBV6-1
CASVRSINYGYTF
TGTGCCAGCGTCCGGTCGATTAACTATGGCTACACCTTC
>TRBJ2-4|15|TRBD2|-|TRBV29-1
CSVETSGRGSNIQYF
TGCAGCGTTGAGACTAGCGGGAGGGGATCAAACATTCAGTACTTC
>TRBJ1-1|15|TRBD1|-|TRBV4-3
CASSHVTGVNTEAFF
TGCGCCAGCAGCCATGTCACAGGGGTGAACACTGAAGCTTTCTTT
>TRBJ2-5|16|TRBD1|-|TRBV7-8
CASSPSTGQGGETQYF
TGTGCCAGCAGCCCATCTACGGGACAGGGTGGAGAGACCCAGTACTTC
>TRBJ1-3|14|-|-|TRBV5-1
CASGTGSEGNTIYF
TGCGCCAGCGGAACAGGGTCGGAAGGAAACACCATATATTTT
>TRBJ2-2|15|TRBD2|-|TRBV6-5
CASSGSGGGTGELFF
TGTGCCAGCAGTGGTAGCGGGGGAGGTACCGGGGAGCTGTTTTTT
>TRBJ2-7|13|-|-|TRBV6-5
CASTRGGYYEQYF
TGTGCCAGCACGAGAGGGGGTTACTACGAGCAGTACTTC
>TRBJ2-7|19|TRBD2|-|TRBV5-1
CASSLAGGGPSGHSYEQYF
TGCGCCAGCAGCTTGGCCGGGGGAGGGCCTTCCGGACACTCCTACGAGCAGTACTTC
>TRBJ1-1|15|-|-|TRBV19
CASAVLWRGNTEAFF
TGTGCCAGTGCTGTGCTCTGGCGGGGGAACACTGAAGCTTTCTTT